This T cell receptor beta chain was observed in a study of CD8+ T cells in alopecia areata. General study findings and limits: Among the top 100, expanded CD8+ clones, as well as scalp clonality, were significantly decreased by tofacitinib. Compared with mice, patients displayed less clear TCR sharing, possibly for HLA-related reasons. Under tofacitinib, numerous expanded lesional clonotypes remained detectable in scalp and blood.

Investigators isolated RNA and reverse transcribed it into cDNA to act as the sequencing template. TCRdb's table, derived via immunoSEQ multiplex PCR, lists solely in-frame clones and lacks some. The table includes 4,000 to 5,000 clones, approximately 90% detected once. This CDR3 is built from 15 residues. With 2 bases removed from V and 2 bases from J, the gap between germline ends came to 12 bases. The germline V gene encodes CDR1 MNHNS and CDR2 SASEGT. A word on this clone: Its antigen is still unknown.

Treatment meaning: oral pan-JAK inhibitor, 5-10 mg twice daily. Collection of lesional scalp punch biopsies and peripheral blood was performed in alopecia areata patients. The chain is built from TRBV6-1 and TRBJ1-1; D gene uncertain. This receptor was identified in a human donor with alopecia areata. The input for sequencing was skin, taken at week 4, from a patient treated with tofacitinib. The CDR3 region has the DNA TGTGCCAGCAGTGAAAGATGGGCAACAAACACTGAAGCTTTCTTT. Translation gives CASSERWATNTEAFF.